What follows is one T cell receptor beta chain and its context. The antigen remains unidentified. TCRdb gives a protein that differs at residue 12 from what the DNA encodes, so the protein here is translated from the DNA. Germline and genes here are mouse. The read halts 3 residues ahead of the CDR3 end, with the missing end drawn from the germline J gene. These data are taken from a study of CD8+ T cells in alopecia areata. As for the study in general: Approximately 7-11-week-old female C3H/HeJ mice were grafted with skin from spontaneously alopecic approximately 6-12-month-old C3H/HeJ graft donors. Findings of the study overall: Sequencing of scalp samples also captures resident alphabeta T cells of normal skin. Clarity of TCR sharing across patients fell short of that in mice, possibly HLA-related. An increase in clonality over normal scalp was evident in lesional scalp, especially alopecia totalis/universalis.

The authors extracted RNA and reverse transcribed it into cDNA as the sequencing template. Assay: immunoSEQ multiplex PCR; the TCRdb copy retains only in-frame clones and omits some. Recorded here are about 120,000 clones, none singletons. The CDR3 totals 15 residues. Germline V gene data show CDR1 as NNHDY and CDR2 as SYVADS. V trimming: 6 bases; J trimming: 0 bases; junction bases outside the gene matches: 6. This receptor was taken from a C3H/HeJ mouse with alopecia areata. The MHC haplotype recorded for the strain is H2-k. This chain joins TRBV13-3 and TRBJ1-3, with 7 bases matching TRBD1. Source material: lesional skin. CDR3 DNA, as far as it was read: TGTGCCAGCACCCCGGACAGGAATTCTGGAAATACG. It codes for CASTPDRNSGNT. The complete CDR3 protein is CASTPDRNSGNTLYF.